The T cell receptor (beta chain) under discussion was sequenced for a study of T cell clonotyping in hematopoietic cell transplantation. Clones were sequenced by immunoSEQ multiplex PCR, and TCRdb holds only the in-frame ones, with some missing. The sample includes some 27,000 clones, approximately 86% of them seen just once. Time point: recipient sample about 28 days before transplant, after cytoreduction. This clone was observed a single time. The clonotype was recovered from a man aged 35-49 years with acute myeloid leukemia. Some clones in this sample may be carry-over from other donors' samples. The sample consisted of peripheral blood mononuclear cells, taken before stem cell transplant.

CDR3 coding DNA: TGTGCCAGTAGTGTCGGAGGAAATGAAGCTTTCTTT. It translates to CASSVGGNEAFF. V usage is TRBV19 and J usage is TRBJ1-1; D unclear. In germline, CDR1 is LNHDA, CDR2 SQIVND (reference sequence). The CDR3 sequence is 12 residues long. V dropped 5 bases and J dropped 7 bases, with 11 bases sitting between them.